Detailed here is one T cell receptor beta chain. Its antigen is currently unknown. This CDR3 has 15 amino acids. The V gene lost 5 bases and the J gene lost 0 bases, with 10 bases spanning the gap. Per the germline V gene, CDR1 is SEHNR and CDR2 is FQNEAQ (reference sequence). Clones were sequenced by immunoSEQ multiplex PCR, and TCRdb holds only the in-frame ones, with some missing. In the table there are 25,000 to 30,000 clones, roughly 85% of which are singletons. Time point here: week 23, last vaccination. Each dose of the vaccine consisted of 300 ug of mutant IDH1 20-mer peptide, with topical imiquimod. This specimen comes from a study of a mutant IDH1 vaccine in newly diagnosed glioma.

This clonotype originated in a woman aged 25 to 39 with glioma. The V gene is TRBV7-9, the J gene TRBJ1-4; no firm D call. Sequencing was performed on PBMCs, taken from a glioma patient whose treatment included an IDH1 peptide vaccine. CDR3 sequence (DNA): TGTGCCAGCAGCATATTGGCGGCAACTAATGAAAAACTGTTTTTT. Protein sequence: CASSILAATNEKLFF.